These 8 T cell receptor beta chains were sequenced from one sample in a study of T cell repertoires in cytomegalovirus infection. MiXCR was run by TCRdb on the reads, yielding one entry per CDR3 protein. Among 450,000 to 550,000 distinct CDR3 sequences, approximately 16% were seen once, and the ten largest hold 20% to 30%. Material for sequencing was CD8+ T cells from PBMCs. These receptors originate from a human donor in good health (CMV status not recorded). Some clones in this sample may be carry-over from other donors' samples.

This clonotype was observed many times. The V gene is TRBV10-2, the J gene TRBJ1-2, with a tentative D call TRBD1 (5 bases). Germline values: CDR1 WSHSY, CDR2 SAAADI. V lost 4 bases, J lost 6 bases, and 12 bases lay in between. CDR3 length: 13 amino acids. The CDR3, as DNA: TGCGCCAGCAGTGGTCAGGGAAGGGATGGCTACACCTTC. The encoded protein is CASSGQGRDGYTF.

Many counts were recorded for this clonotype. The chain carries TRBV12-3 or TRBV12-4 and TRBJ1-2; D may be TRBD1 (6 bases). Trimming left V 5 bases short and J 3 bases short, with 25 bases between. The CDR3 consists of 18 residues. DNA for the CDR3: TGTGCCAGCAGTATTGAGCGGACAGACAACCCGTTTTACTATGGCTACACCTTC. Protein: CASSIERTDNPFYYGYTF.

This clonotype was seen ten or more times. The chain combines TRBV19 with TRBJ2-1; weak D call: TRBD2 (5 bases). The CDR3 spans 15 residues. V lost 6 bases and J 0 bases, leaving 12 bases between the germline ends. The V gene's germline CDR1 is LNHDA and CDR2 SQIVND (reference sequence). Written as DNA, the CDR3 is TGTGCCAGTAGACCCGGGGAGAGCTCCTACAATGAGCAGTTCTTC. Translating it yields CASRPGESSYNEQFF.

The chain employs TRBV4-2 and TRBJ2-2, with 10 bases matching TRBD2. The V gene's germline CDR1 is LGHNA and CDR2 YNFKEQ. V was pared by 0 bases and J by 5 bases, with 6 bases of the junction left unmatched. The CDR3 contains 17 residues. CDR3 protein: CASSQDSSGRGTGELFF. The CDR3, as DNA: TGTGCCAGCAGCCAAGATTCGAGCGGGAGGGGTACCGGGGAGCTGTTTTTT.

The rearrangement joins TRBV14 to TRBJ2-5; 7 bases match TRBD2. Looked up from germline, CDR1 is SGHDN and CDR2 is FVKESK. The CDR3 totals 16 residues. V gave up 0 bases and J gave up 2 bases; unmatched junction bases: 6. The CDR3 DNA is TGTGCCAGCAGCCAAGATCCAGCGGGGCTACAAGAGACCCAGTACTTC. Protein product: CASSQDPAGLQETQYF.

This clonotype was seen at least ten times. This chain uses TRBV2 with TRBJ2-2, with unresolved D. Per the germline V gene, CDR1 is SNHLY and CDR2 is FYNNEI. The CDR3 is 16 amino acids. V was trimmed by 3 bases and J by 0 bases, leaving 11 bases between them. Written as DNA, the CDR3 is TGTGCCAGCAGTGACTACAGACACGCGAACACCGGGGAGCTGTTTTTT. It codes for CASSDYRHANTGELFF. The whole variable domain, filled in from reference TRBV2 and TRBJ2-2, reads EPEVTQTPSHQVTQMGQEVILRCVPISNHLYFYWYRQILGQKVEFLVSFYNNEISEKSEIFDDQFSVERPDGSNFTLKIRSTKLEDSAMYFCASSDYRHANTGELFFGEGSRLTVL.

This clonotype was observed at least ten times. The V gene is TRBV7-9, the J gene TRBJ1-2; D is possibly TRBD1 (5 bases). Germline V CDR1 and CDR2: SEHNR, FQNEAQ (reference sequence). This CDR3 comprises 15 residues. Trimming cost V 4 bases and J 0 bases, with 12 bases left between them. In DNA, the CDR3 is TGTGCCAGCAGCTCAGGGAGGGTAGCTAACTATGGCTACACCTTC. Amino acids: CASSSGRVANYGYTF.

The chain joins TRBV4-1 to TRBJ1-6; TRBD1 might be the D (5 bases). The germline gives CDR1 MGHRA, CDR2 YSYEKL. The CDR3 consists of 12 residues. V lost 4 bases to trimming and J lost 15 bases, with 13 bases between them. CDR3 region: CASSRGTGYLHF. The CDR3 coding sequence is TGCGCCAGCAGCCGAGGCACAGGATACCTCCACTTT.